One sample yielded the 5 T cell receptor beta chains listed below, sequenced in a study of radiotherapy plus CTLA-4 blockade in lung cancer (dated by TCRdb to 2017 to 2018). Libraries came from the immunoSEQ multiplex PCR assay. TCRdb stores this immuneACCESS table with in-frame sequences only. Part of the clones is absent; in the studies checked, under half of the shortfall reflects unresolved V genes, and no reason is known for the rest. The sample includes 9,500 to 15,000 clones, with around 84% observed a single time. The leading ten clones occupy less than 30% of the sample. This sample comprised peripheral blood, obtained from a patient treated with radiotherapy plus ipilimumab. These receptors originate from a human donor with non-small cell lung cancer that progressed on radiotherapy plus ipilimumab.

The V and J genes are TRBV6-1 and TRBJ1-5, with D maybe TRBD1 (5 bases). V was pared by 6 bases and J by 0 bases, with 12 bases between. The germline V gene has CDR1 MNHNS and CDR2 SASEGT. CDR3 length equals 15 residues. The CDR3: CASRLDSDSNQPQHF. The DNA of the CDR3 is TGTGCCAGCAGATTAGACAGTGATAGCAATCAGCCCCAGCATTTT.

The chain has TRBV5-5 and TRBJ2-1, with 8 bases fitting TRBD1. From germline, CDR1 is SGHKS and CDR2 YYEKEE (reference sequence). The CDR3 has 16 residues. With 2 bases clipped from V and 6 bases from J, the junction kept 10 bases outside the gene matches. The CDR3 here is CASSFPATGASNEQFF. The DNA for the CDR3 is TGTGCCAGCAGCTTCCCCGCGACAGGGGCCAGCAATGAGCAGTTCTTC.

The chain has TRBV5-5 and TRBJ1-2; the match to TRBD1 covers 8 bases. The germline CDR1 and CDR2 sequences are SGHKS and YYEKEE (reference sequence). There are 14 residues in the CDR3. The V and J ends lost 0 bases and 7 bases, in that order; junction bases with no gene match: 5. CDR3: CASSLGQGRGGYTF. The CDR3, as DNA: TGTGCCAGCAGCTTGGGACAGGGGAGAGGTGGCTACACCTTC. The variable domain in full, with the rest retrieved from reference TRBV5-5 and TRBJ1-2, is DAGVTQSPTHLIKTRGQQVTLRCSPISGHKSVSWYQQVLGQGPQFIFQYYEKEERGRGNFPDRFSARQFPNYSSELNVNALLLGDSALYLCASSLGQGRGGYTFGSGTRLTVV.

This CDR3 is CASSPQTGTNTGELFF. As DNA, the CDR3 is TGTGCCAGCAGCCCACAGACAGGGACGAACACCGGGGAGCTGTTTTTT. The chain uses TRBV9 and TRBJ2-2, with TRBD1 matching 7 bases. Trimming at V came to 4 bases and at J to 0 bases, leaving 6 bases not matched to a gene. Germline CDR1 and CDR2: SGDLS and YYNGEE. This CDR3 is built from 16 residues. The whole variable domain, filled in from reference TRBV9 and TRBJ2-2, reads DSGVTQTPKHLITATGQRVTLRCSPRSGDLSVYWYQQSLDQGLQFLIQYYNGEERAKGNILERFSAQQFPDLHSELNLSSLELGDSALYFCASSPQTGTNTGELFFGEGSRLTVL.

The rearrangement links TRBV5-1 to TRBJ2-6; possible D gene TRBD2, 5 bases. CDR1 and CDR2 (germline): SGHRS, YFSETQ. V lost 1 base and J lost 0, with 5 bases in between. This CDR3 spans 15 amino acids. The CDR3 sequence: CASSLTSSGANVLTF. CDR3 nucleotides: TGCGCCAGCAGCTTGACTAGCTCTGGGGCCAACGTCCTGACTTTC.